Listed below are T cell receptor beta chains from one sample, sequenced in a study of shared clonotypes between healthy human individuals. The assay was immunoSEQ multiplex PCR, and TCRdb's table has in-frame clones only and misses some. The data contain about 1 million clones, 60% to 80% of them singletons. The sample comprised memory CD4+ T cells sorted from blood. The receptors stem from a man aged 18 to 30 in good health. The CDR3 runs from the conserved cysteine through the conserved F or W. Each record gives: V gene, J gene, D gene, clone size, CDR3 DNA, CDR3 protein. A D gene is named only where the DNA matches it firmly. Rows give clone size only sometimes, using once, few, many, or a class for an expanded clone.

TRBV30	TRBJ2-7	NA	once	TGTGCCTGGAGTAAGGGGCGGCCCTACGAGCAGTACTTC	CAWSKGRPYEQYF
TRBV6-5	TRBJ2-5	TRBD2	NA	TGTGCCAGCAGCCGGACTAGGCAAGAGACCCAGTACTTC	CASSRTRQETQYF
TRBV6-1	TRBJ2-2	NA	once	TGTGCCAGCAGCCCCAGGGTAAACACCGGGGAGCTGTTTTTT	CASSPRVNTGELFF
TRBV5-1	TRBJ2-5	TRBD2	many	TGCGCCAGCAGCGTCTCCGGGACTAGCGGGGGGAGGGAGACCCAGTACTTC	CASSVSGTSGGRETQYF
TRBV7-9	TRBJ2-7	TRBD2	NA	TGTGCCAGCAGCCCAATGACTAGCAGGCCGTACGAGCAGTACTTC	CASSPMTSRPYEQYF
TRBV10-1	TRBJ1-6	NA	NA	TGCGCCACCAGCTCAGGGGTTGGGGCACCCCTCCACTTT	CATSSGVGAPLHF
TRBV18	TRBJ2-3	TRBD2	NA	TGTGCCAGCTCACCAAATATACCGAGCGGGGGCACAGATACGCAGTATTTT	CASSPNIPSGGTDTQYF
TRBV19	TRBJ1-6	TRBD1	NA	TGTGCCAGTAGTATGAACAGGGGTAATTCACCCCTCCACTTT	CASSMNRGNSPLHF
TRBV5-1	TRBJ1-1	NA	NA	TGCGACAGCGGTACGGCGAACACTGAAGCTTTCTTT	CDSGTANTEAFF
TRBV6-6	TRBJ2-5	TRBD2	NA	TGTGCCAGCAGTTTATCGCTAGCGGGAATAGAGGAGACCCAGTACTTC	CASSLSLAGIEETQYF
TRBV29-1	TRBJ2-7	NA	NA	TGCAGCGTTATATATCCCGGTAGGTACGAGCAGTACTTC	CSVIYPGRYEQYF
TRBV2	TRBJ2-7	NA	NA	TGTGCCAGCTGTGATCGTAGGGCGTCGGAGCAGTACTTC	CASCDRRASEQYF
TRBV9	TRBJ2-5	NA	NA	TGTGCCAGCAGCGCCAGTCCGGGACTTACTCAAGAGACCCAGTACTTC	CASSASPGLTQETQYF
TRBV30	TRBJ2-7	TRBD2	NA	TGTGCCTGGATCCCGTGGACTAGCGGGACCCACGAGCAGTACTTC	CAWIPWTSGTHEQYF
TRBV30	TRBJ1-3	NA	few	TGTGCCTGGAGTGTAGGAGGAAAGCGCGGAAACACCATATATTTT	CAWSVGGKRGNTIYF
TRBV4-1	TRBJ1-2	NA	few	TGCGCCAGCAGCCAAGATCTACCGGTCCCCTATGGCTACACCTTC	CASSQDLPVPYGYTF
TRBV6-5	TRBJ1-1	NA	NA	TGTGCCAGCAGGGGCAGGGGGAACACTGAAGCTTTCTTT	CASRGRGNTEAFF
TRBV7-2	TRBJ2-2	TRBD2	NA	TGTGCCAGCAGCCCACTAGCGGGAGCAGCCGGGGAGCTGTTTTTT	CASSPLAGAAGELFF
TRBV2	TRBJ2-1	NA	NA	TGTGCCAGCAGTGAAAAAGTCGGGAACAATGAGCAGTTCTTC	CASSEKVGNNEQFF
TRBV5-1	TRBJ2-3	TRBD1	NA	TGCGCCAGCAGCCCCGGGACAGCTTCTAGCACAGATACGCAGTATTTT	CASSPGTASSTDTQYF
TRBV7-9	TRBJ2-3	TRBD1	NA	TGTGCCAGCAGTCCGACCAGGACAGGTCTCGGAGATACGCAGTATTTT	CASSPTRTGLGDTQYF
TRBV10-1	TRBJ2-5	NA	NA	TGCGCCAGCAGTACTAGCACAGAGACCCAGTACTTC	CASSTSTETQYF
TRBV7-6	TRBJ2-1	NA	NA	TGTGCCAGCAGCTTAGTGGTCTTAAACAATGAGCAGTTCTTC	CASSLVVLNNEQFF
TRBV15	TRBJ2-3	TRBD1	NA	TGTGCCACCAGCAGAGAGGGGACAGGGATTAGCACAGATACGCAGTATTTT	CATSREGTGISTDTQYF
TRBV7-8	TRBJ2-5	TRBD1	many	TGTGCCAGCAGCTTAGCCGGACAGGGAGATGAGACCCAGTACTTC	CASSLAGQGDETQYF
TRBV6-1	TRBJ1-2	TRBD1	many	TGTGCCAGCAGTGTGGAGGGGGCAAGGGGCTACACCTTC	CASSVEGARGYTF
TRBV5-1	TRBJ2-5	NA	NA	TGCGCCAGCAGCTTGATGGGCCAAACTACCCAGGAGACCCAGTACTTC	CASSLMGQTTQETQYF
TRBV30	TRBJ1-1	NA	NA	TGTGCCTGGAGTAACGGGGGAAACACTGAAGCTTTCTTT	CAWSNGGNTEAFF
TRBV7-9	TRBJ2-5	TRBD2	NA	TGTGCCAGCAGCCCTCGGACTAGACAAGAGACCCAGTACTTC	CASSPRTRQETQYF
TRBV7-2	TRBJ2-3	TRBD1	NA	TGTGCCAGCAGCTCGGCCCGGACAGGGGCTGCAGATACGCAGTATTTT	CASSSARTGAADTQYF
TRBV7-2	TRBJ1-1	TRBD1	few	TGTGCCAGCAGCGTGCGACAGGGATCCGAAGCTTTCTTT	CASSVRQGSEAFF
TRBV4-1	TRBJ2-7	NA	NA	TGCGCCAGCAGCTACGTACCCGGGACGGAAAGGGACGAGCAGTACTTC	CASSYVPGTERDEQYF
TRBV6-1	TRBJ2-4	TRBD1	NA	TGTGCCAGCAGTGAAGAGAAGACAGGGGGGGCCAAAAACATTCAGTACTTC	CASSEEKTGGAKNIQYF
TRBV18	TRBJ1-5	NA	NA	TGTGCCAGCGCCACAGGTAGCAATCAGCCCCAGCATTTT	CASATGSNQPQHF
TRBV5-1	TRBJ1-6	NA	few	TGCGCCAGCAGCTCGCAAGAAGGGCCCCTCCACTTT	CASSSQEGPLHF
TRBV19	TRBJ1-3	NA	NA	TGTGCCAGTAGTACTGCAGGGGCCTTCTCTGGAAACACCATATATTTT	CASSTAGAFSGNTIYF
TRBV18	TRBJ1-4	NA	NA	TGTGCCAGCTCACCACCGGGACCAAATGAAAAACTGTTTTTT	CASSPPGPNEKLFF
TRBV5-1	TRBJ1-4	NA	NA	TGCGCCAGCAGCTTGGAAGGCGGCATGACTAATGAAAAACTGTTTTTT	CASSLEGGMTNEKLFF
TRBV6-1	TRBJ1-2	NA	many	TGTGCCAGCACCGAGGAGGGGGGTGGCTATGGCTACACCTTC	CASTEEGGGYGYTF
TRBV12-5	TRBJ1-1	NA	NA	TGTGCTAGCGGGGGCCGGAGCGAGGGGACTGAAGCTTTCTTT	CASGGRSEGTEAFF
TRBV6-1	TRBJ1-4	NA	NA	TGTGCCAGCACCTTAACCGTCTTTAATGAAAAACTGTTTTTT	CASTLTVFNEKLFF
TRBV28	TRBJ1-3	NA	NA	TGTGCCACTACGGGACGAATTAACTCTGGAAACACCATATATTTT	CATTGRINSGNTIYF
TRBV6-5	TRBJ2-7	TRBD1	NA	TGTGCCAGCAGTTACTCAGGGACAGGGGGCTCCTACGAGCAGTACTTC	CASSYSGTGGSYEQYF